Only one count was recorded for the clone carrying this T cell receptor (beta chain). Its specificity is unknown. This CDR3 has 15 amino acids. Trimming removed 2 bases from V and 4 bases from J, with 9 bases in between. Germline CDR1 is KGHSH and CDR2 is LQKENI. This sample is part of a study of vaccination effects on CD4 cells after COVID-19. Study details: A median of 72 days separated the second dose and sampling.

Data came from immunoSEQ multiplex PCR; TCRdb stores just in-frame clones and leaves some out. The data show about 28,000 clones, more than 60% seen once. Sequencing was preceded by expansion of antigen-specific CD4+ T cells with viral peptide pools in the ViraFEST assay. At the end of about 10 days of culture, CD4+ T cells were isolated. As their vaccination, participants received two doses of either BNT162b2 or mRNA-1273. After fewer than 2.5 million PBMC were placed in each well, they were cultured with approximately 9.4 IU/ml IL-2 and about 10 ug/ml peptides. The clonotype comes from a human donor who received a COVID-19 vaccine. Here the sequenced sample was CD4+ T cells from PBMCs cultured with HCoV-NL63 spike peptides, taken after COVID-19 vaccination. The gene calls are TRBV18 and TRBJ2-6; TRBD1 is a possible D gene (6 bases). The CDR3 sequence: CASSPGQPGANVLTF. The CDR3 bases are TGTGCCAGCTCACCAGGACAGCCGGGGGCCAACGTCCTGACTTTC.